The sample holds a few counts of the clone carrying this TCR beta chain. Its target is not known. This entry is derived from a study of T cell repertoires in cytomegalovirus infection. Germline CDR1 LGHNA, CDR2 YNFKEQ. The V end lost 3 bases, the J end lost 5 bases, and 14 bases lay between the germline ends. This CDR3 comprises 16 residues. TCRdb analysed the reads with MiXCR anew, one entry per CDR3 protein. The sample consists of about 830,000 distinct CDR3 sequences, around a third of them appearing once. This sequence was found in a human donor in good health (CMV status not recorded). Some clones in this sample may be carry-over from other donors' samples. This specimen consisted of cultured CD8+ T cells from PBMCs, obtained from culture after CMV antigen stimulation. The chain has TRBV4-2 and TRBJ1-6; no definite D call. CDR3 sequence (DNA): TGTGCCAGCAGCCACCCCATGGGGTTGGATAATTCACCCCTCCACTTT. This sequence encodes CASSHPMGLDNSPLHF.